This TCR beta chain was observed in a study of blood T cells in healthy people across ages. Using a J-beta primer mix together with a sample-barcoded 5' primer, a second PCR was run for about 6 to 12 cycles. A single record per CDR3 protein comes from TCRdb applying MiXCR to the 5' RACE reads. The sample has 550,000 to 750,000 distinct CDR3 sequences, roughly 21% seen once. The clonotype originates from a man between 65 and 85 years old in good health. Sequenced input: blood.

CDR3 residues: CSAHRDGGNTIYF. CDR3 sequence (DNA): TGCAGTGCTCACAGGGATGGCGGAAACACCATATATTTT. This chain links TRBV20-1 with TRBJ1-3; perhaps TRBD1 as D (6 bases). This CDR3 contains 13 residues. Germline lookup yields CDR1 DFQATT and CDR2 SNEGSKA (reference sequence). The V end lost 5 bases, the J end lost 4 bases, and 12 bases lay between the germline ends.